This T cell receptor beta chain was recovered during a study of vaccination and CD4 T cells after COVID-19. Study information: Each post-COVID sample was drawn after diagnosis, and the median interval was approximately 96 days (range 35 to 161). Overlapping spike pools from SARS-CoV-2 and HCoV-NL63, HCoV-OC43 and HCoV-229E served as culture stimuli.

Cultured CD4+ T cells had their DNA profiled by the Oncomine TCR Beta short-read assay. TCRdb reprocessed the PCR reads via MiXCR and lists one record per CDR3 protein. The sample has 20,000 to 25,000 distinct CDR3 sequences, approximately 61% seen once. Trimming removed 5 bases at V and 5 bases at J, with 12 bases between. Germline-derived CDR1 and CDR2 are SGHVS and FQNEAQ. This CDR3 comprises 13 residues. Turning to this clonotype: Its antigen is still unknown.

The treatment: roughly ten-day PBMC culture with coronavirus spike peptide pools or control peptides (ViraFEST assay). With peptide pools, ViraFEST first expanded antigen-specific T cells and afterwards sequenced their TCRs. Negative selection enriched CD4+ T cells from cultures at roughly 10 days. This rearrangement joins TRBV7-8 to TRBJ2-5; D is undetermined. This receptor was identified in a human donor who had recovered from COVID-19. Sequences were obtained from CD4+ T cells from blood, cultured in vitro. The CDR3 is CASSLEFGETQYF. CDR3 bases: TGTGCCAGCAGCCTAGAATTCGGGGAGACCCAGTACTTC.